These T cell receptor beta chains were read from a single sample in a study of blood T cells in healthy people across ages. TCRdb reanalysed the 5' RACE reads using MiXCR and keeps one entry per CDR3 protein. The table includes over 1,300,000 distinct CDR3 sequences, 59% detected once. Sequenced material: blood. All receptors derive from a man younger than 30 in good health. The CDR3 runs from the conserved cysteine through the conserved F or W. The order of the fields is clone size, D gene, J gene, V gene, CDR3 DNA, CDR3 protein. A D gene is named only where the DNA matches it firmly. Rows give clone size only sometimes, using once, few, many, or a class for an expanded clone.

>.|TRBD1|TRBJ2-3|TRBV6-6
TGTGCCAGCGCAAGGGGGCAGACAGATACGCAGTATTTT
CASARGQTDTQYF
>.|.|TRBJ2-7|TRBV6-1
TGTGCCAGCGGGACGGGGACCTCCTCCTACGAGCAGTACTTC
CASGTGTSSYEQYF
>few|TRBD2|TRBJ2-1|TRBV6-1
TGTGCCAGCAGTGAAGTGGCGGGAGGGTACAATGAGCAGTTCTTC
CASSEVAGGYNEQFF
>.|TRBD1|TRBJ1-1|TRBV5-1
TGCGCCAGCAGCAACCGGGACAGGGGAACGAACACTGAAGCTTTCTTT
CASSNRDRGTNTEAFF
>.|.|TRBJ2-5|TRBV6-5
TGTGCCAGCAGATTGACAGCCTGGACCGGAGAGACCCAGTACTTC
CASRLTAWTGETQYF
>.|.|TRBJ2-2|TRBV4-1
TGCGCCAGCAGCCCAGGAGGGCACAACTCGAACACCGGGGAGCTGTTTTTT
CASSPGGHNSNTGELFF
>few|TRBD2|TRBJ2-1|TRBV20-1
TGCAGTGCTAGAGTACTAGCGGGTTACAATGAGCAGTTCTTC
CSARVLAGYNEQFF
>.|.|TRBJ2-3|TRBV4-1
TGCGCCAGCAGCCAAGTACCAACCCCCCGCGATACGCAGTATTTT
CASSQVPTPRDTQYF
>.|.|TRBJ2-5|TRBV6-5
TGTGCCAGCAGTTACAGAGGGGAAGAGACCCAGTACTTC
CASSYRGEETQYF
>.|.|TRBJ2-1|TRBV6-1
TGTGTCAGCAGTGGAAGTTGGTACAATGAGCAGTTCTTC
CVSSGSWYNEQFF
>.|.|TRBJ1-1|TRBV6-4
TGTGCCAGCAAGGGAGCGAGGAACACTGAAGCTTTCTTT
CASKGARNTEAFF
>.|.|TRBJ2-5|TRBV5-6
TGTGCCAGCAGCTTGGAGGCGGGATTGTGGGAGACCCAGTACTTC
CASSLEAGLWETQYF
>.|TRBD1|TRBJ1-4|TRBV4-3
TGCGCCAGCAGCTCTACCTGGGCGGGGACAGATGAAAAACTGTTTTTT
CASSSTWAGTDEKLFF